The entry that follows covers one TCR beta chain sequence. Seattle participants joined during active infection and were tracked over time. The data derive from a study of blood T cell repertoires in COVID-19. Study-level information: The United States, Italy and Spain provided the acute and convalescent COVID-19 samples. Sources were T cells, B-cell-depleted T cells, or PBMCs; the material itself was cDNA or gDNA.

This CDR3 spans 14 amino acids. Deletions cut 0 bases from V and 4 bases from J, with 9 bases between. In germline, CDR1 is SEHNR, CDR2 FQNEAQ (reference sequence). Original processing notes: Counts of nucleated cells, estimated from reference gene primer amplification, were obtained. Here immunoSEQ multiplex PCR was the method, and the copy in TCRdb shows in-frame clones only, minus some. From that table come the V and J calls and clone size; the DNA was used to work out D and trimming. The sample includes about 170,000 clones, approximately 86% seen only once; the top ten take about 6.9%. This clonotype was sampled from a man of 80 years or more with COVID-19, enrolled during active disease. Sequences were obtained from peripheral blood. The chain carries TRBV7-9 and TRBJ1-2, with D possibly TRBD1 on 6 matching bases. CDR3 bases: TGTGCCAGCAGCTTAGCCACGGACAGCTATGGCTACACCTTC. Its translation is CASSLATDSYGYTF.